The 6 T cell receptor beta chains reported below all come from one sample, sequenced in a study of cytomegalovirus exposure and HLA in healthy donors. Data came from immunoSEQ multiplex PCR; TCRdb stores just in-frame clones and leaves some out. This sample has over 200,000 clones, with 88% found just once. Specimen: PBMCs. These receptors were taken from a woman between 18 and 30 years old in good health and CMV-seronegative.

The chain recombines TRBV6-6 with TRBJ1-1, with D possibly matching TRBD1 (6 bases). Germline V lookup: CDR1 MNHNY, CDR2 SVGAGI (reference sequence). Between the trimmed V and J ends, which lost 2 bases and 3 bases, there was a span of 13 bases. This CDR3 is 15 amino acids long. The CDR3 DNA sequence: TGTGCCAGCAGTTACGCGCCAGGGGAAGACACTGAAGCTTTCTTT. This gives the protein CASSYAPGEDTEAFF.

The chain combines TRBV15 with TRBJ1-1, with D maybe TRBD1 (5 bases). There are 13 residues in the CDR3. The V end was cut by 4 bases, the J end by 5 bases, with 11 bases between. Germline V lookup: CDR1 LNHNV, CDR2 YYDKDF (reference sequence). CDR3 nucleotides: TGTGCCACCAGCAAGGACATCAGGACTGAAGCTTTCTTT. The encoded protein is CATSKDIRTEAFF.

In the case of this clone: A much larger clone sits a single nucleotide away, making a read error possible. The rearrangement links TRBV6-5 to TRBJ1-2, with D perhaps matching TRBD1 (5 bases). The V gene lost 0 bases and the J gene lost 4 bases, with 6 bases spanning the gap. Germline V lookup: CDR1 MNHEY, CDR2 SVGAGI. The CDR3 runs 13 residues. Here the CDR3 reads CASSYSTVYGYTF. The CDR3, as DNA: TGTGCCAGCAGTTACTCGACAGTCTATGGCTACACCTTC.

The chain is built from TRBV6-1 and TRBJ1-2; a possible D gene is TRBD1 (6 bases). CDR3 length: 13 amino acids. The germline V gene encodes CDR1 MNHNS and CDR2 SASEGT. V gave up 10 bases and J gave up 8 bases, with 20 bases separating them. The CDR3 loop reads CAILRQAPGGYTF. The CDR3 nucleotides read TGTGCCATCCTCAGACAGGCCCCTGGGGGCTACACCTTC.

The chain joins TRBV4-2 to TRBJ2-1; D gene uncertain. V gave up 4 bases and J gave up 8 bases, with 9 bases separating them. In germline, CDR1 is LGHNA, CDR2 YNFKEQ. CDR3 length equals 12 residues. CDR3 bases: TGTGCCAGCAGCCCCGGAGTCGATGAGCAGTTCTTC. This sequence encodes CASSPGVDEQFF.

The chain is built from TRBV9 and TRBJ2-2, with TRBD1 matching over 11 bases. Germline V lookup: CDR1 SGDLS, CDR2 YYNGEE. V trimming: 3 bases; J trimming: 1 base; junction bases outside the gene matches: 11. CDR3 length: 19 amino acids. The chain's CDR3 is CASSAADRGRLRNTGELFF. The CDR3 coding sequence is TGTGCCAGCAGCGCCGCGGACAGGGGGCGGCTAAGGAACACCGGGGAGCTGTTTTTT.